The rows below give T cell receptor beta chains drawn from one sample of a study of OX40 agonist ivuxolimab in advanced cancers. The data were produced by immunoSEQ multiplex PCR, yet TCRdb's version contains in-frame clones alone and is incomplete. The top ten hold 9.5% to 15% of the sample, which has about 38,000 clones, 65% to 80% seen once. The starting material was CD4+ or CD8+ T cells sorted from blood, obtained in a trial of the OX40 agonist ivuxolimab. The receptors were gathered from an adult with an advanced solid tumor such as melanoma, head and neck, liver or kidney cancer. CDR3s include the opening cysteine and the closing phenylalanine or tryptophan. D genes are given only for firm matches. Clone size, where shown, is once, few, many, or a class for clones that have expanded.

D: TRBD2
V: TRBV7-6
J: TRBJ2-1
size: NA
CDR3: CASSSPAGGANEQFF
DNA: TGTGCCAGCAGCTCCCCGGCGGGGGGGGCGAATGAGCAGTTCTTC

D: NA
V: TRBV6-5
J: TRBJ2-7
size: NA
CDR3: CASSSSGLYSYEQYF
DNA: NA

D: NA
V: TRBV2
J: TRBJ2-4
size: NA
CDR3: CASTYDSVTNIQYF
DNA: TGTGCCAGCACTTATGACAGTGTCACAAACATTCAGTACTTC

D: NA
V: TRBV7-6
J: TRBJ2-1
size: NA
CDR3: CASSLVATGRNTYEQFF
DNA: TGTGCCAGCAGCTTGGTTGCGACGGGTCGAAATACGTATGAGCAGTTCTTC

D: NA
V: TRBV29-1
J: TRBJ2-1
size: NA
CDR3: CSVERTGYNEQFF
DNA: TGCAGCGTTGAGCGGACTGGCTACAATGAGCAGTTCTTC

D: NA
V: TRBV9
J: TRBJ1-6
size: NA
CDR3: CASSADNYNSPLHF
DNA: TGTGCCAGCAGCGCAGACAACTATAATTCACCCCTCCACTTT

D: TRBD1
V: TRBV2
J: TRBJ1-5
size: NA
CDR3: CASSGQGGNQPQHF
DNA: TGTGCCAGCAGCGGACAGGGAGGCAATCAGCCCCAGCATTTT

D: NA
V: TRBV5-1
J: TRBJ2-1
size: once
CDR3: CASSLSPYNEQFF
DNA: TGCGCCAGCAGCTTGAGCCCGTACAATGAGCAGTTCTTC

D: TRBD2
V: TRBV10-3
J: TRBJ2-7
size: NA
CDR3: CAISEVGLAGAESTKQYF
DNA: TGTGCCATCAGTGAGGTGGGACTAGCGGGAGCCGAATCTACGAAGCAGTACTTC

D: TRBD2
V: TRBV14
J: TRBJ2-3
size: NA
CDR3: CASSPPGLAGPGNTQYF
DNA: TGTGCCAGCAGCCCCCCCGGACTAGCGGGCCCAGGTAATACGCAGTATTTT

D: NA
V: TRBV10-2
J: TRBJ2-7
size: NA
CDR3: CASSEAGRSHEQYF
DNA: TGCGCCAGCAGTGAGGCCGGGAGATCCCACGAGCAGTACTTC

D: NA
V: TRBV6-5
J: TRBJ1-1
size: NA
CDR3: CASSYSRSWNTEAFF
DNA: TGTGCCAGCAGTTACTCGAGATCCTGGAACACTGAAGCTTTCTTT

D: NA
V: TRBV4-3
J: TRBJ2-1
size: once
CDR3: CASSQDTGVQFF
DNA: TGCGCCAGCAGCCAAGATACGGGGGTGCAGTTCTTC

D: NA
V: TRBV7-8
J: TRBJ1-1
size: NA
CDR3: CASSLVWGGTEAFF
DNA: TGTGCCAGCAGCTTAGTTTGGGGGGGGACTGAAGCTTTCTTT

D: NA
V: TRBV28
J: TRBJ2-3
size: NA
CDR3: CAVLATSTDTQYF
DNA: TGTGCCGTTCTGGCGACTAGCACAGATACGCAGTATTTT

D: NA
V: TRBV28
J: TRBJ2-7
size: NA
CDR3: CASSWDTASYEQYF
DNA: TGTGCCAGCAGTTGGGACACGGCATCCTACGAGCAGTACTTC

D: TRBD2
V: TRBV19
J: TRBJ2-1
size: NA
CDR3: CASSTLTSGSSGEQFF
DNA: TGTGCCAGTAGTACCCTCACTAGCGGGAGTTCAGGTGAGCAGTTCTTC

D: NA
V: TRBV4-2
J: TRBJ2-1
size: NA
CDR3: CASSQEPSVWDYNEQFF
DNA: TGTGCCAGCAGCCAAGAACCCAGCGTCTGGGACTACAATGAGCAGTTCTTC

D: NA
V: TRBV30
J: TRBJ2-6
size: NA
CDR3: CAFPQGSGANVLTF
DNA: TGTGCCTTTCCGCAGGGTTCTGGGGCCAACGTCCTGACTTTC

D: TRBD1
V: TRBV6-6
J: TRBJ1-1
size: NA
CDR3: CASLGNRGNTEAFF
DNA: TGTGCCAGCCTAGGGAACAGGGGGAACACTGAAGCTTTCTTT

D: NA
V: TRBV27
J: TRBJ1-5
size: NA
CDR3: CASSNNGNQPQHF
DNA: TGTGCCAGCAGTAACAATGGAAATCAGCCCCAGCATTTT

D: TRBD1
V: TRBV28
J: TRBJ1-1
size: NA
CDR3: CASTTGGAGRTEAFF
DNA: TGTGCCAGCACTACAGGGGGCGCTGGGCGCACTGAAGCTTTCTTT

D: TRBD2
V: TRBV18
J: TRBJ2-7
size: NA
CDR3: CASSTGLANSYEQYF
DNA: TGTGCCAGCTCAACGGGACTAGCGAACTCCTACGAGCAGTACTTC

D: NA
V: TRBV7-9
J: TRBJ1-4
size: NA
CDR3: CASSHARDTNEKLFF
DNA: TGTGCCAGCAGCCATGCCCGGGACACTAATGAAAAACTGTTTTTT

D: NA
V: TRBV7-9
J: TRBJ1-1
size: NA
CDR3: CASSSPDRNTEAFF
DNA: TGTGCCAGCAGCTCCCCGGACAGGAACACTGAAGCTTTCTTT

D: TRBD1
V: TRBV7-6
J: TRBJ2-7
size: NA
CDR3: CASSGGAQGAYEQYF
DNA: TGTGCCAGCAGCGGAGGCGCCCAGGGGGCGTACGAGCAGTACTTC

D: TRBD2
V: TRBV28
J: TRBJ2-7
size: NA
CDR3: CATRLAGGGYEQYF
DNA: TGTGCCACCCGACTAGCGGGAGGGGGCTACGAGCAGTACTTC

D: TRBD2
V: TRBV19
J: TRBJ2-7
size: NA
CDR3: CASTPEASGSYEQYF
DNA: TGTGCCAGTACCCCGGAGGCTAGCGGATCCTACGAGCAGTACTTC

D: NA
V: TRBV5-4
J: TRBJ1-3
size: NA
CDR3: CASSLATTSSGNTIYF
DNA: TGTGCCAGCAGCTTGGCCACAACAAGCTCTGGAAACACCATATATTTT

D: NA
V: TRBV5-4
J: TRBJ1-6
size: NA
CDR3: CASSLDPTNNSPLHF
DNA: TGTGCCAGCAGCTTGGACCCCACGAATAATTCACCCCTCCACTTT

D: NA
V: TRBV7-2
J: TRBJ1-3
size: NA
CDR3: CASSFGRENTIYF
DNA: TGTGCCAGCAGCTTTGGTCGCGAAAACACCATATATTTT

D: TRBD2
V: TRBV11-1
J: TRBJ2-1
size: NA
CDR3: CASSSGLAGVGEQFF
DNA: TGTGCCAGCAGCTCAGGACTAGCGGGGGTCGGTGAGCAGTTCTTC

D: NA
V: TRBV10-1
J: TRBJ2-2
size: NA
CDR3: CASSEAIGDTGELFF
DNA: TGCGCCAGCAGTGAAGCCATCGGAGACACCGGGGAGCTGTTTTTT

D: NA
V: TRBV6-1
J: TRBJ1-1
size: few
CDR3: CASSLGTAEAFF
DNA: TGTGCCAGCAGCCTCGGGACGGCTGAAGCTTTCTTT

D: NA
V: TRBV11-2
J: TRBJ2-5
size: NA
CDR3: CASSSSGFQETQYF
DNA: TGTGCCAGCAGCTCCTCAGGGTTTCAAGAGACCCAGTACTTC

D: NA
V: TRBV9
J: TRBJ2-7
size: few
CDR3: CASSVGQTAYEQYF
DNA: TGTGCCAGCAGCGTAGGACAAACCGCCTACGAGCAGTACTTC